The 19 T cell receptor beta chains reported below all come from one sample, sequenced in a study of metastatic and nonmetastatic thyroid tumors (dated by TCRdb to 2020 to 2021). To prepare the library, PCR was applied. Sequencing used an Illumina HiSeq 4000. TCRdb reprocessing: public reads trimmed at Q25 with fastp, clones called with MiXCR, in-frame beta chains kept. This sample is represented by 15,000 to 20,000 clones; approximately 22% of them were singletons. Of the sample, 10% falls within the top ten clones. No treatment had been received by any patient before thyroid surgery. The sample taken for sequencing was tumor tissue. The source of these receptors is a male donor with papillary thyroid cancer or a benign thyroid nodule (not recorded which). Some clones in this sample may be carry-over from other donors' samples.

At least ten counts were recorded for this clone. V usage is TRBV27 and J usage is TRBJ2-3; TRBD1 is a possible D gene (6 bases). Germline lookup yields CDR1 MNHEY and CDR2 SMNVEV (reference sequence). The length of the CDR3 is 13 residues. V was shortened by 5 bases and J by 6 bases, with 12 bases between the two germline ends. CDR3 DNA sequence: TGTGCCAGCAGTATACAGGGATGGGATACGCAGTATTTT. It encodes CASSIQGWDTQYF.

This clone was observed at least ten times. This chain connects TRBV28 to TRBJ2-4; no firm D call. V dropped 2 bases and J dropped 0 bases, with 5 bases sitting between them. CDR3 length: 14 residues. Germline V CDR1 and CDR2: MDHEN, SYDVKM. The CDR3 protein is CASSLREAKNIQYF. CDR3 bases: TGTGCCAGCAGTTTAAGGGAAGCCAAAAACATTCAGTACTTC.

This sequence joins TRBV13 and TRBJ2-1; 9 bases map to TRBD2. Unmatched junction bases numbered 13, after V lost 5 bases and J lost 5 bases. CDR1 is PRHDT and CDR2 is FYEKMQ in the germline V gene (reference sequence). CDR3 length equals 17 residues. In DNA, the CDR3 is TGTGCCAGCAGCCCTGTCCGTCTAGCGGGACACAACAATGAGCAGTTCTTC. This encodes CASSPVRLAGHNNEQFF.

CDR3: CAIIFPSREFDTQYF. In nucleotides, the CDR3 is TGTGCCATCATTTTCCCTTCGCGGGAATTTGATACGCAGTATTTT. The chain links TRBV12-3 or TRBV12-4 to TRBJ2-3, with TRBD2 as a possible D gene (6 bases). Deletions cut 10 bases from V and 6 bases from J, with 23 bases between. This CDR3 region has 15 residues.

This clone was seen at least ten times. One end of the junction fails to match germline, which may point to a read error. Other DNA variants within this sample encode the same CDR3. The chain combines TRBV15 with TRBJ2-7, with TRBD2 matching 8 bases. The length of the CDR3 is 17 residues. CDR1 LNHNV and CDR2 YYDKDF come from the germline V gene (reference sequence). CDR3 in DNA: TGTGCCACTAGCAGAGATGGTCGAGCGGGAGCCTTTGACGAGCAGTACTTC. Translated, it gives CATSRDGRAGAFDEQYF.

This clone has a count of ten or more. The chain combines TRBV27 with TRBJ1-6; 8 bases align to TRBD1. Unmatched junction bases numbered 0, after V lost 2 bases and J lost 6 bases. CDR1 is MNHEY and CDR2 is SMNVEV in the germline V gene (reference sequence). The CDR3 is 14 amino acids. DNA for the CDR3: TGTGCCAGCAGTTTAACAGGGGGTAATTCACCCCTCCACTTT. Its protein is CASSLTGGNSPLHF.

This clone was seen many times. This may stem from a read error, because a much larger clone lies one nucleotide away. The chain uses TRBV24-1 and TRBJ2-3; perhaps TRBD2 as D (5 bases). The V gene's germline CDR1 is KGHDR and CDR2 SFDVKD. The CDR3 runs to 14 residues. The ends were cut back, 2 bases at V and 4 bases at J, with 9 bases in the middle. CDR3 amino acids: CATSDSTEADTQYF. The CDR3, as DNA: TGTGCCACCAGTGATTCAACGGAGGCAGATACGCAGTATTTT.

With regard to this clone: This likely comes from a read error, as the CDR3 has no conserved phenylalanine or tryptophan at its end. The chain has TRBV2 and TRBJ1-6; TRBD1 matches 7 bases. There are 15 residues in the CDR3. After removal of 4 bases from V and 8 bases from J, the junction contained 8 bases not matched to a gene. CDR1 and CDR2 (germline): SNHLY, FYNNEI. This CDR3 reads CASSVRQGKYSPLHV. CDR3 DNA sequence: TGTGCCAGCAGTGTCCGACAGGGCAAGTATTCACCCCTCCACGTT.

This clone was detected many times. The chain recombines TRBV19 with TRBJ2-3; TRBD1 or TRBD2 may be the D gene (5 bases each). V lost 9 bases and J lost 0, with 13 bases in between. The CDR3 length is 14 residues. Germline CDR1 and CDR2: LNHDA and SQIVND (reference sequence). Written as DNA, the CDR3 is TGTGCCAGCAACCCGGGACCAAGCACAGATACGCAGTATTTT. It is translated as CASNPGPSTDTQYF.

This clone was recorded at least ten times. Being one base from a much bigger clone, this may be a read error. At the DNA level, this CDR3 is encoded by other sequences in the same sample as well. This chain links TRBV12-3 or TRBV12-4 with TRBJ2-1; the match to TRBD2 covers 7 bases. CDR3 length: 12 residues. The V segment lost 8 bases and the J segment 12 bases; nucleotides outside the gene matches: 10. Here the CDR3 DNA reads TGTGCCAGCGGCTTGCGGGGGTATGGGCAGTTCTTC. This translates into CASGLRGYGQFF.

There are a few counts of this clone. The rearrangement uses TRBV6-1 and TRBJ2-7; 7 bases align to TRBD2. CDR1 is MNHNS, CDR2 SASEGT, per germline. Unmatched junction bases numbered 7, after V lost 2 bases and J lost 6 bases. The CDR3 has 14 residues. As DNA, the CDR3 is TGTGCCAGCAGTGAATGGGCGGGAGCCCTCGAGCAGTACTTC. Protein: CASSEWAGALEQYF.

This clone occurred many times. This chain uses TRBV11-3 with TRBJ2-3; 10 nucleotides align to TRBD1. Germline CDR1 is SGHNT and CDR2 is YENEEA. The CDR3 contains 15 residues. The trim removed 5 bases at V and 3 bases at J, leaving 5 bases unmatched. The CDR3 spells CASSPRQGATDTQYF. The CDR3 DNA sequence: TGTGCCAGCAGCCCACGACAGGGGGCAACAGATACGCAGTATTTT.

This clone came up many times. The rearrangement joins TRBV28 to TRBJ1-1, with D hard to call. This CDR3 is built from 14 residues. V dropped 6 bases and J dropped 2 bases, with 13 bases sitting between them. The V gene's germline CDR1 is MDHEN and CDR2 SYDVKM. The CDR3 is CASRLHTPNTEAFF. The CDR3 DNA reads TGTGCCAGCAGGCTTCACACGCCAAACACTGAAGCTTTCTTT.

This clone has a count of ten or more. The rearrangement uses TRBV20-1 and TRBJ2-7; 8 nucleotides match TRBD2. Germline V gene data show CDR1 as DFQATT and CDR2 as SNEGSKA (reference sequence). V shed 6 bases, J shed 2 bases, and the junction held 12 bases outside the gene matches. The CDR3 consists of 15 residues. CDR3 sequence: CSAHLDTSGTYEQYF. CDR3 coding DNA: TGCAGTGCACACTTGGATACTAGCGGAACCTACGAGCAGTACTTC.

As to this clone: One junction end disagrees with the germline gene, perhaps due to a read error. This chain links TRBV28 with TRBJ1-3; D is unresolved. CDR1 is MDHEN and CDR2 is SYDVKM in the germline V gene. CDR3 size: 14 residues. CDR3 DNA: TGTGACAGCAGTTTATTTCTACGTGGAACCACCATATATTTT. Translation gives CDSSLFLRGTTIYF. Filled out from reference TRBV28 and TRBJ1-3, the complete variable domain reads DVKVTQSSRYLVKRTGEKVFLECVQDMDHENMFWYRQDPGLGLRLIYFSYDVKMKEKGDIPEGYSVSREKKERFSLILESASTNQTSMYLCDSSLFLRGTTIYFGEGSWLTVV.

The V gene is TRBV5-1, the J gene TRBJ2-7; D gene ambiguous. The CDR3 runs 14 residues. The V gene lost 0 bases and the J gene lost 3 bases, with 10 bases spanning the gap. Germline V gene sequence: CDR1 SGHRS, CDR2 YFSETQ. The DNA for the CDR3 is TGCGCCAGCAGCTTGGAAGGGTGGAGCTACGAGCAGTACTTC. It specifies CASSLEGWSYEQYF.

The V and J genes are TRBV30 and TRBJ1-1, with D possibly being TRBD1 (5 bases). Looked up from germline, CDR1 is GTSNPN and CDR2 is SVGIG (reference sequence). The length of the CDR3 is 10 residues. The CDR3 region is CAWGVSEAFF. The CDR3 DNA is TGTGCATGGGGGGTTAGTGAAGCTTTCTTT.

In this sample, this clone turned up a few times. V and J are TRBV28 and TRBJ2-2; D possibly corresponds to TRBD1 (8 bases). The CDR3 contains 19 residues. Germline V gives CDR1 MDHEN, CDR2 SYDVKM. V dropped 3 bases and J dropped 2 bases, with 22 bases sitting between them. CDR3 region: CASSFRGLGLAVNTGELFF. Written as DNA, the CDR3 is TGTGCCAGCAGTTTCAGGGGGCTGGGTCTAGCGGTTAACACCGGGGAGCTGTTTTTT.

At least ten counts were recorded for this clone. The rearrangement joins TRBV20-1 to TRBJ2-1; D call uncertain. CDR1 and CDR2 (germline): DFQATT, SNEGSKA (reference sequence). The CDR3 extends over 13 amino acids. V dropped 5 bases and J dropped 0 bases, with 8 bases sitting between them. The CDR3 here is CSAVRSSYNEQFF. Written as DNA, the CDR3 is TGCAGTGCTGTCAGGAGCTCCTACAATGAGCAGTTCTTC.